These 9 T cell receptor beta chains originate from one sample sequenced in a study of CD8 T cells in Susac syndrome. Random hexamers were used to reverse transcribe an amount of about 0.45 to 1 ug RNA. TCRdb itself ran the immunoSEQ multiplex PCR reads through MiXCR, one entry per CDR3 protein. The sample has about 300,000 distinct CDR3 sequences, 90% to 95% seen once; the top ten hold around 0.07%. Source material: CD4+ T cells from PBMCs. Source of these receptors: a human donor with multiple sclerosis.

The chain uses TRBV7-9 and TRBJ2-3; D gene unclear. CDR3 length equals 13 residues. The ends were cut back, 5 bases at V and 1 base at J, with 7 bases in the middle. CDR1 is SEHNR, CDR2 FQNEAQ, per germline (reference sequence). CDR3: CASSATGTDTQYF. In nucleotides, the CDR3 is TGTGCCAGCAGCGCTACAGGCACAGATACGCAGTATTTT.

CDR3 in amino acids: CASSPHTSSYEQYF. CDR3 bases: TGTGCCAGCAGTCCTCACACCAGCTCCTACGAGCAGTACTTC. This rearrangement joins TRBV28 to TRBJ2-7; D gene unclear. Germline lookup yields CDR1 MDHEN and CDR2 SYDVKM. This CDR3 is built from 14 residues. V dropped 5 bases and J dropped 0 bases, with 11 bases sitting between them.

The rearrangement links TRBV7-8 to TRBJ2-2; TRBD2 matches 9 bases. CDR1 and CDR2 from the germline V gene are SGHVS and FQNEAQ. The CDR3 is 17 residues long. V lost 4 bases, J lost 1 base, and 7 bases stayed unmatched. The CDR3, as DNA: TGTGCCAGCAGCTGGGGGGGACTAGCTCAGAACACCGGGGAGCTGTTTTTT. Translated, it gives CASSWGGLAQNTGELFF.

The gene calls are TRBV9 and TRBJ2-3, with 8 bases fitting TRBD1. CDR1 is SGDLS and CDR2 is YYNGEE in the germline V gene. V gave up 4 bases and J gave up 5 bases; unmatched junction bases: 15. The CDR3 is 17 residues long. This chain's CDR3 is CASSRGPFGQGGDTQYF. As DNA, the CDR3 is TGTGCCAGCAGCAGAGGACCTTTTGGACAGGGAGGAGATACGCAGTATTTT.

The chain links TRBV29-1 to TRBJ1-4; the D gene is possibly TRBD1 (6 bases). Germline loops: CDR1 SQVTM, CDR2 ANQGSEA. V lost 5 bases and J 8 bases, leaving 15 bases between the germline ends. The CDR3 sequence is 13 residues long. The CDR3 reads CSVRRDTGEKLFF. The CDR3, as DNA: TGCAGCGTTCGCCGGGACACCGGCGAAAAACTGTTTTTT.

The chain joins TRBV5-4 to TRBJ2-1; maybe TRBD2 (5 bases). Germline CDR1 reads SGHNT; CDR2 reads YYREEE (reference sequence). Deletions cut 1 base from V and 6 bases from J, with 14 bases between. There are 15 residues in the CDR3. The CDR3 here is CASSLKDSLSNEQFF. CDR3 nucleotides: TGTGCCAGCAGCTTGAAGGACTCCTTAAGCAATGAGCAGTTCTTC.

The chain joins TRBV5-4 to TRBJ1-2, with no clear D. V lost 0 bases to trimming and J lost 4 bases, with 13 bases between them. The length of the CDR3 is 15 residues. The V gene's germline CDR1 is SGHNT and CDR2 YYREEE (reference sequence). CDR3 nucleotides: TGTGCCAGCAGCTTGGCCGGCAGGCTGGGCTATGGCTACACCTTC. Translated: CASSLAGRLGYGYTF.

This clonotype has a handful of counts. The chain has TRBV3-1 and TRBJ2-5; no clear D gene. The CDR3 has 16 residues. V lost 1 base to trimming and J lost 5 bases, with 17 bases between them. Germline assignment: CDR1 LGHDT and CDR2 YNNKEL (reference sequence). This CDR3 is CASSQVVDSAWETQYF. The CDR3 DNA reads TGTGCCAGCAGCCAAGTAGTCGACTCCGCGTGGGAGACCCAGTACTTC.

The CDR3 spells CASLSGRRAGEGNTIYF. CDR3 nucleotide sequence: TGTGCCAGCCTAAGCGGGCGGCGGGCAGGCGAAGGAAACACCATATATTTT. This rearrangement joins TRBV6-1 to TRBJ1-3; D is ambiguous. Germline CDR1 is MNHNS and CDR2 is SASEGT. The CDR3 covers 17 residues. Deletions cut 8 bases from V and 4 bases from J, with 24 bases between.